This T cell receptor (beta chain) stems from a study of shared clonotypes between healthy human individuals. Germline V gives CDR1 SGHVS, CDR2 FQNEAQ. The CDR3 has 15 amino acids. Trimming removed 2 bases at V and 0 bases at J, with 10 bases between. Remarks on this clone: Its antigen is not known.

General observations from the study: In contrast to clonotypes shared by all four donors, non-shared clonotypes had lower generation probabilities.

The assay was immunoSEQ multiplex PCR, and TCRdb's table has in-frame clones only and misses some. The repertoire consists of about 680,000 clones, with around 74% occurring once and the leading ten covering 1.5% to 2%. Within Nashville, Tennessee resided all donors, each a Caucasian adult. Investigators divided CD4+ cells into CD45RA+ naive and CD45RA-negative memory subsets. This receptor was obtained from a woman under 40 in good health. The sample consisted of memory CD4+ T cells sorted from blood. The subset: CD45RA-negative fraction. The genes are TRBV7-8 and TRBJ1-1; perhaps TRBD1 as D (6 bases). The CDR3 DNA follows: TGTGCCAGCAGCTTATGGGGACATGTGAACACTGAAGCTTTCTTT. It is translated as CASSLWGHVNTEAFF.